Sequencing of this T cell receptor beta chain was carried out in a study of response to subunit inactivated influenza vaccine. CDR3 length equals 17 residues. Per the germline V gene, CDR1 is SGHAT and CDR2 is FQNNGV. Concerning this clonotype: Its target is not known. Germline is not matched at one junction end, which may reflect a read error.

One entry per CDR3 protein, called by TCRdb with MiXCR from the RT-PCR reads. Among approximately 730,000 distinct CDR3 sequences listed, approximately 15% were seen once. The study, taken as a whole, reports: It was suggested by the authors that few new T cells are recruited by each seasonal influenza vaccination.

The TCR originated in a man between 50 and 59 years old who received an inactivated influenza vaccine. The sample was PBMCs from blood, taken 14 to 15 days before vaccination. The V call is TRBV11-2, the J call TRBJ2-5; 9 nucleotides agree with TRBD1. CDR3 nucleotide sequence: TGTCCCAGCAGCTTAGTGACAGGGGGGGTTGGGCAAGAGACCCAGTACTTC. This gives the protein CPSSLVTGGVGQETQYF.